This TCR beta chain is from a study of T cell repertoires in cytomegalovirus infection. As for the study in general: Alongside well-studied HLA-B-restricted CMV epitopes, recently identified HLA-C-restricted CMV epitopes were also used. Matching HLA type and CMV infection were both indicated by public TCR beta signatures.

One entry per CDR3 protein, called by TCRdb with MiXCR from the reads. This table holds roughly 500,000 distinct CDR3 sequences, under 45% found once. Trimming removed 6 bases at V and 4 bases at J, with 22 bases between. The CDR3 sequence is 16 residues long. CDR1 DFQATT and CDR2 SNEGSKA come from the germline V gene (reference sequence). Study-wide results and caveats: Identification of carriers of CMV plus the relevant HLA was achieved through cumulative public TCR beta family frequency.

As to this clonotype: No antigen is known for it.

The chain links TRBV20-1 to TRBJ1-5; TRBD1 might be the D (6 bases). The specimen comprised cultured PBMCs, sampled from culture after CMV antigen stimulation. This receptor was taken from a human donor in good health (CMV status not recorded). Some clones in this sample may be carry-over from other donors' samples. The DNA of the CDR3 is TGCAGTGCCGTGGAACCCCGGACAGAGCTAAATCAGCCCCAGCATTTT. Translated, it gives CSAVEPRTELNQPQHF.